This TCR beta chain appears in the sequencing data of a study of breast tumors, draining lymph nodes, adjacent tissues. Regarding the study as a whole: Compared with lymph nodes, tumors were less diverse; compared with nontumor tissue, more.

TCRdb reprocessed the multiplex PCR reads via MiXCR and lists one record per CDR3 protein. The sample has approximately 210,000 distinct CDR3 sequences; less than 40% are singletons. On this clonotype: The antigen is undetermined. This may be a read error: a much more frequent sequence differs by one nucleotide. The conserved phenylalanine or tryptophan is not found at the CDR3 terminus, so this likely reflects a read error.

Breast cancer patients provided tissue from their axillary draining lymph nodes. Germline lookup yields CDR1 GTSNPN and CDR2 SVGIG (reference sequence). The CDR3 runs 14 residues. V lost 0 bases and J 5 bases, leaving 14 bases between the germline ends. The sequencing sample was made of axillary lymph node tissue. The chain recombines TRBV30 with TRBJ2-7; tentative D call: TRBD2 (6 bases). This receptor was identified in a female donor with breast cancer. Some clones in this sample may be carry-over from other donors' samples. CDR3 sequence: CAWSVGGEEHEQYC. Here the CDR3 DNA reads TGTGCCTGGAGTGTGGGGGGAGAAGAGCACGAGCAGTACTGC.